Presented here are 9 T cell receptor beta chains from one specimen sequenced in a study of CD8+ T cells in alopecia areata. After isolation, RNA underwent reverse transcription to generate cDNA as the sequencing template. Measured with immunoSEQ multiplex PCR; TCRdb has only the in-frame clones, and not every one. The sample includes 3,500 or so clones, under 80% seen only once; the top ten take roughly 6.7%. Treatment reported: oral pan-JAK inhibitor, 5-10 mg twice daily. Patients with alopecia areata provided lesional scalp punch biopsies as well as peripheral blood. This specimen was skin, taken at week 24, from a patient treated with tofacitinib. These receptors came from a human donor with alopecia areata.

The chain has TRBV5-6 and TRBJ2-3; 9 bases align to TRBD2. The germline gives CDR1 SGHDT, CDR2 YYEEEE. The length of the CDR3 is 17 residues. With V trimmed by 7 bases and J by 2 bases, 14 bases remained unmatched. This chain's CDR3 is CASRGSGLAKYTDTQYF. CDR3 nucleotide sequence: TGTGCCAGCCGTGGCTCAGGACTAGCGAAATACACAGATACGCAGTATTTT.

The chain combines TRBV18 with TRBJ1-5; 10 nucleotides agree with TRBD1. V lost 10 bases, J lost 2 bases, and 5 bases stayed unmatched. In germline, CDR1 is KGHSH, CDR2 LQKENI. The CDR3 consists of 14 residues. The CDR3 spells CAIPGTGGNQPQHF. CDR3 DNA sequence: TGTGCCATACCAGGGACAGGGGGCAATCAGCCCCAGCATTTT.

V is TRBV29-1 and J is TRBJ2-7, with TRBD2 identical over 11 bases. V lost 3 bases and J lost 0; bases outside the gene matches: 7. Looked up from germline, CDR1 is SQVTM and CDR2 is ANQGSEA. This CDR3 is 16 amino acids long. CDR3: CSVDGVAGGNSYEQYF. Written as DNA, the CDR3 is TGCAGCGTTGACGGAGTAGCGGGGGGGAACTCCTACGAGCAGTACTTC.

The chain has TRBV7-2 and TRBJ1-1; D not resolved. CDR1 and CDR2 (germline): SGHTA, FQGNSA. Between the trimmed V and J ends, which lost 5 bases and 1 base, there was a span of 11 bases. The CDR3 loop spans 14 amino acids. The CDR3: CASSRARANTEAFF. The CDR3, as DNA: TGTGCCAGCAGCCGGGCCCGGGCGAACACTGAAGCTTTCTTT.

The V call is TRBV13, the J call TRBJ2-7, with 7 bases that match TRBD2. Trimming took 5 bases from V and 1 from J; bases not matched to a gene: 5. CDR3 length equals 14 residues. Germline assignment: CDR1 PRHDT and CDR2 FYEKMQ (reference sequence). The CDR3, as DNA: TGTGCCAGCAGCCCCCCGGGGGGATCCTACGAGCAGTACTTC. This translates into CASSPPGGSYEQYF.

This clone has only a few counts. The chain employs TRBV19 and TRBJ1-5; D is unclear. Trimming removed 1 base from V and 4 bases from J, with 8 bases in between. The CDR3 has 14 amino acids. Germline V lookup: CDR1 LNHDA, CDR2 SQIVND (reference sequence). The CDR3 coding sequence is TGTGCCAGTAGTATAGCGGCGGAAAATCAGCCCCAGCATTTT. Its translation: CASSIAAENQPQHF.

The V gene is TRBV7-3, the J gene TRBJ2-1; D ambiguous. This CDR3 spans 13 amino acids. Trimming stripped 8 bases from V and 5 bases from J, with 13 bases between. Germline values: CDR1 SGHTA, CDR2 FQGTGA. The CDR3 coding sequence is TGTGCCAGCGGGTCTGGGGTCAACAATGAGCAGTTCTTC. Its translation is CASGSGVNNEQFF.

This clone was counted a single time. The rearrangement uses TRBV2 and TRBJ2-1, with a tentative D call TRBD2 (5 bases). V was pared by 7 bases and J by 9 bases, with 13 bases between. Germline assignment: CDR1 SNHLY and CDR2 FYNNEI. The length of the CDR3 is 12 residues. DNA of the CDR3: TGTGCCAGCACCCCTAGCAGTCCTGAGCAGTTCTTC. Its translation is CASTPSSPEQFF.

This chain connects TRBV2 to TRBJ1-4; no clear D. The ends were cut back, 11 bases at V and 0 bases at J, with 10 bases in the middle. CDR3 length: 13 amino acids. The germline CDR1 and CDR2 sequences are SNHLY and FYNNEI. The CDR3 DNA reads TGTGCCCATCAGAGATCAACTAATGAAAAACTGTTTTTT. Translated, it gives CAHQRSTNEKLFF.